These 14 T cell receptor beta chains were sequenced from one sample in a study of T cell responses to AZD1222 COVID-19 vaccine. Using immunoSEQ multiplex PCR, the repertoire was profiled, and TCRdb retains in-frame clones only, with some absent. Of approximately 120,000 clones in the sample, roughly 82% are singletons; the top ten hold roughly a quarter. The source was peripheral blood, collected 28 days after the second AZD1222 dose. The receptors derive from an adult who received the AZD1222 COVID-19 vaccine.

This clone came up many times. The gene calls are TRBV2 and TRBJ2-7; D gene uncertain. The CDR3 has 12 residues. The ends were cut back, 5 bases at V and 6 bases at J, with 11 bases in the middle. The V gene's germline CDR1 is SNHLY and CDR2 FYNNEI. The chain's CDR3 is CASSTLLGEQYF. The CDR3 nucleotides read TGTGCCAGCAGTACCCTTTTGGGCGAGCAGTACTTC.

The chain has TRBV9 and TRBJ2-7; TRBD2 matches 9 bases. Germline lookup yields CDR1 SGDLS and CDR2 YYNGEE. This CDR3 is 16 amino acids long. The ends lost 2 bases at V and 2 bases at J; junction bases unmatched: 8. The CDR3 region is CASSVGLAGTTYEQYF. The CDR3 DNA is TGTGCCAGCAGCGTTGGTCTAGCGGGGACCACCTACGAGCAGTACTTC. Variable domain in full (rest from reference TRBV9 and TRBJ2-7): DSGVTQTPKHLITATGQRVTLRCSPRSGDLSVYWYQQSLDQGLQFLIQYYNGEERAKGNILERFSAQQFPDLHSELNLSSLELGDSALYFCASSVGLAGTTYEQYFGPGTRLTVT.

This clone was counted a few times. CDR3 amino acids: CASSPTSGGPYNEQFF. The DNA for the CDR3 is TGTGCCAGCAGCCCGACTAGCGGGGGCCCCTACAATGAGCAGTTCTTC. The J gene is TRBJ2-1, the V gene TRBV28, with 12 bases lining up with TRBD2. This CDR3 spans 16 amino acids. Germline assignment: CDR1 MDHEN and CDR2 SYDVKM. V trimming: 6 bases; J trimming: 2 bases; junction bases outside the gene matches: 5.

The chain links TRBV28 to TRBJ1-3, with TRBD1 matching over 7 bases. The CDR3 contains 14 residues. CDR1 and CDR2 (germline): MDHEN, SYDVKM. Trimming at V came to 5 bases and at J to 4 bases, leaving 5 bases not matched to a gene. The CDR3 protein is CASSPTGIGNTIYF. DNA of the CDR3: TGTGCCAGCAGTCCGACAGGGATAGGAAACACCATATATTTT.

V usage is TRBV30 and J usage is TRBJ1-6, with D possibly being TRBD1 (5 bases). Germline CDR1 GTSNPN, CDR2 SVGIG (reference sequence). Trimming stripped 6 bases from V and 8 bases from J, with 11 bases between. The CDR3 totals 12 residues. CDR3: CACRGDHSPLHF. Here the CDR3 DNA reads TGTGCCTGTCGAGGGGACCATTCACCCCTCCACTTT.

The chain couples TRBV2 to TRBJ1-6, with D unresolved. Germline CDR1 is SNHLY and CDR2 is FYNNEI. The CDR3 has 14 amino acids. V dropped 3 bases and J dropped 7 bases, with 10 bases sitting between them. CDR3 in amino acids: CASSEASGNSPLHF. The CDR3 DNA follows: TGTGCCAGCAGTGAGGCCAGTGGCAATTCACCCCTCCACTTT.

The V gene is TRBV30, the J gene TRBJ1-5; TRBD1 matches at 7 bases. This CDR3 has 18 residues. Germline V CDR1 and CDR2: GTSNPN, SVGIG (reference sequence). V shed 1 base, J shed 6 bases, and the junction held 18 bases outside the gene matches. CDR3 sequence: CAWSATYQTGTASQPQHF. The CDR3 DNA is TGTGCCTGGAGTGCAACCTACCAAACCGGGACAGCGAGTCAGCCCCAGCATTTT.

V and J are TRBV6-6 and TRBJ2-7; D call uncertain. V lost 5 bases and J lost 6, with 11 bases in between. This CDR3 has 12 amino acids. Germline V gene data show CDR1 as MNHNY and CDR2 as SVGAGI (reference sequence). The CDR3 region is CASSALRTEQYF. The CDR3 DNA is TGTGCCAGCAGTGCCCTTCGGACCGAGCAGTACTTC.

The chain recombines TRBV19 with TRBJ1-1, with D unresolved. The V end was cut by 6 bases, the J end by 3 bases, with 17 bases between. Germline CDR1 is LNHDA and CDR2 is SQIVND (reference sequence). The CDR3 length is 15 residues. CDR3 sequence: CASRPSRGRDTEAFF. The CDR3 DNA is TGTGCCAGTAGGCCTTCTCGAGGGCGGGACACTGAAGCTTTCTTT.

This chain joins TRBV19 and TRBJ2-1; TRBD2 agrees at 10 bases. The CDR3 has 18 amino acids. Germline V CDR1 and CDR2: LNHDA, SQIVND (reference sequence). V lost 2 bases to trimming and J lost 4 bases; unmatched junction nucleotides: 11. CDR3 DNA sequence: TGTGCCAGTAGTATAATATGGGCTAGCGGGGGCCTGTACAATGAGCAGTTCTTC. Translating gives CASSIIWASGGLYNEQFF.

The chain carries TRBV5-1 and TRBJ2-2; TRBD1 or TRBD2 may be the D gene (5 bases each). Trimming removed 3 bases at V and 4 bases at J, with 16 bases between. The CDR3 runs 16 residues. Germline CDR1 reads SGHRS; CDR2 reads YFSETQ. The CDR3 region is CASSWFPPGSTGELFF. The DNA for the CDR3 is TGCGCCAGCAGCTGGTTTCCTCCAGGGAGCACCGGGGAGCTGTTTTTT.

Remarks on this clone: Other DNA sequences in this specimen translate into the identical CDR3. The V and J genes are TRBV19 and TRBJ2-1; no definite D call. CDR3 length: 13 residues. The germline V and J ends were trimmed by 7 bases and 0 bases, with 7 bases remaining between them. Per the germline V gene, CDR1 is LNHDA and CDR2 is SQIVND (reference sequence). CDR3 sequence (DNA): TGTGCCAGTAATAGGGACTCCTACAATGAGCAGTTCTTC. Residues: CASNRDSYNEQFF.

This clone was picked up a small number of times. This rearrangement joins TRBV19 to TRBJ1-1; D is undetermined. Per the germline V gene, CDR1 is LNHDA and CDR2 is SQIVND (reference sequence). The CDR3 contains 14 residues. The germline V and J ends were trimmed by 2 bases and 0 bases, with 7 bases remaining between them. The CDR3 region has the DNA TGTGCCAGTAGTATAACCAGTCTGAACACTGAAGCTTTCTTT. It is translated as CASSITSLNTEAFF.

The chain recombines TRBV4-3 with TRBJ2-7, with 7 bases lining up with TRBD1. The CDR3 has 14 residues. Trimming at V came to 3 bases and at J to 0 bases, leaving 2 bases not matched to a gene. Germline-derived CDR1 and CDR2 are LGHNA and YSLEER. The CDR3 DNA is TGCGCCAGCAGCCAGGACAGGAACTCCTACGAGCAGTACTTC. Protein: CASSQDRNSYEQYF.